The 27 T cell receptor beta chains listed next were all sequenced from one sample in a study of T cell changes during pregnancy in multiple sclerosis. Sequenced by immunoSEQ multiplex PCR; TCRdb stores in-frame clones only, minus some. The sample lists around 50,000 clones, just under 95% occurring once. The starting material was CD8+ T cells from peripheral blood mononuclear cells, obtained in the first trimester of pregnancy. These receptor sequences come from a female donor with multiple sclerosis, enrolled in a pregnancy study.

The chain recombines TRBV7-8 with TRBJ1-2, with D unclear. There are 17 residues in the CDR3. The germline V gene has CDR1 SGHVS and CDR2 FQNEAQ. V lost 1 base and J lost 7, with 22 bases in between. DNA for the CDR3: TGTGCCAGCAGCTTAGTGTGGAGTTCATCCAAAGAGAGTGGCTACACCTTC. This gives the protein CASSLVWSSSKESGYTF.

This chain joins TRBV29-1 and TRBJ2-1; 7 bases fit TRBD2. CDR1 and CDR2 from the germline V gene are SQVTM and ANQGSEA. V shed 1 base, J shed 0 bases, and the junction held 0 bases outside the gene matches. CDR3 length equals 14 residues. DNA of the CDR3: TGCAGCGTTGAAGGCGGGAGCTCCTACAATGAGCAGTTCTTC. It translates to CSVEGGSSYNEQFF.

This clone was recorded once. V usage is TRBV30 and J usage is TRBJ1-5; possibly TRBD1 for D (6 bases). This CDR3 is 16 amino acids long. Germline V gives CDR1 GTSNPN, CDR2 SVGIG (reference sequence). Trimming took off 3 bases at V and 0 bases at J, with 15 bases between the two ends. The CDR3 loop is CAWSVGADYSNQPQHF. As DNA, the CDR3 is TGTGCCTGGAGCGTGGGGGCAGATTATAGCAATCAGCCCCAGCATTTT.

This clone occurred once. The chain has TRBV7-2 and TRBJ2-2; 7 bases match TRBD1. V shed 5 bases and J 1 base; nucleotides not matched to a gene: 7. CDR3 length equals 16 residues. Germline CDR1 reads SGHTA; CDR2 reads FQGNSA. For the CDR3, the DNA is TGTGCCAGCAGCCCCCGGGACAGAAAGAACACCGGGGAGCTGTTTTTT. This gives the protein CASSPRDRKNTGELFF.

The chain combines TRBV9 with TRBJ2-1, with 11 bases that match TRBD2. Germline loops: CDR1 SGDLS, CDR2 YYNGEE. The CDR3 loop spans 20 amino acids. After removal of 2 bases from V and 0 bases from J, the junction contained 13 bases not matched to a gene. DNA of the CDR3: TGTGCCAGCAGCGTTAGGACCGGGACTAGCGGTTCTAACTCCTACAATGAGCAGTTCTTC. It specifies CASSVRTGTSGSNSYNEQFF. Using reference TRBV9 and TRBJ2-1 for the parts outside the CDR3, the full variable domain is DSGVTQTPKHLITATGQRVTLRCSPRSGDLSVYWYQQSLDQGLQFLIQYYNGEERAKGNILERFSAQQFPDLHSELNLSSLELGDSALYFCASSVRTGTSGSNSYNEQFFGPGTRLTVL.

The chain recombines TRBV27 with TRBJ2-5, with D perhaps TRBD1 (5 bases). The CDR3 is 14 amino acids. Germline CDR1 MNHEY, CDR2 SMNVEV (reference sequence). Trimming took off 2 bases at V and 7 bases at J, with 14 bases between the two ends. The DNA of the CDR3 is TGTGCCAGCAGTTTACAGGGTAGCAAAGGGACCCAGTACTTC. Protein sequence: CASSLQGSKGTQYF.

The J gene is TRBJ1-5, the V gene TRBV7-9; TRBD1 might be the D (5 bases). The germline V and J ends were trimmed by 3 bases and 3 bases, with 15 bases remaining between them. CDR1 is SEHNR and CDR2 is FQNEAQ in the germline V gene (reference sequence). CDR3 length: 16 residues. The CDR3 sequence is CASSFSAWGDNQPQHF. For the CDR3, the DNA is TGTGCCAGCAGCTTTTCGGCCTGGGGCGACAATCAGCCCCAGCATTTT.

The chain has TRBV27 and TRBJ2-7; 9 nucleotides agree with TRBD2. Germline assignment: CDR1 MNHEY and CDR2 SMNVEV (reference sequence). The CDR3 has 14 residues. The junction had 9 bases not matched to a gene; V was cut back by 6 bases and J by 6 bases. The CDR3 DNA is TGTGCCAGCAGGCGACTAGCGGAGGGCTTCGAGCAGTACTTC. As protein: CASRRLAEGFEQYF.

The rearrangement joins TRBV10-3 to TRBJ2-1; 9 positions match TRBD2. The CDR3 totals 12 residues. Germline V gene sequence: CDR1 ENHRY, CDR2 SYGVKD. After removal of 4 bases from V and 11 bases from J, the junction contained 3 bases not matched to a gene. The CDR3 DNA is TGTGCCATCAGTGGCCTAGCGGGGCAGCAGTTCTTC. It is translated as CAISGLAGQQFF.

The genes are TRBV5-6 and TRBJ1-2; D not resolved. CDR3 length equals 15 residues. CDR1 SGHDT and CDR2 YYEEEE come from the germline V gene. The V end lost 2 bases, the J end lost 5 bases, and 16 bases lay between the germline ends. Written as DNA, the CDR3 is TGTGCCAGCAGCTTAGTTCAAGAGACAAGTTATGGCTACACCTTC. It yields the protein CASSLVQETSYGYTF.

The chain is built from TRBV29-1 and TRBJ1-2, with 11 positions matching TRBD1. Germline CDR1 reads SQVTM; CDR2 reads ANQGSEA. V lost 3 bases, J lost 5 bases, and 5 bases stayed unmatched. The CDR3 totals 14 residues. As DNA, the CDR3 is TGCAGCGTTGAGGACAGGGGGCTTGGGTATGGCTACACCTTC. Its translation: CSVEDRGLGYGYTF. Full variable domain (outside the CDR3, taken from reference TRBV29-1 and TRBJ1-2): SAVISQKPSRDICQRGTSLTIQCQVDSQVTMMFWYRQQPGQSLTLIATANQGSEATYESGFVIDKFPISRPNLTFSTLTVSNMSPEDSSIYLCSVEDRGLGYGYTFGSGTRLTVV.

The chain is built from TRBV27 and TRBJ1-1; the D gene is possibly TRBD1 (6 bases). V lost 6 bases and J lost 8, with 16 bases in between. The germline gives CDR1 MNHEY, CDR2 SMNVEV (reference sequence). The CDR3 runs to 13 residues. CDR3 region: CASSFATGSEAFF. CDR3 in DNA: TGTGCCAGCAGCTTTGCCACAGGGTCGGAAGCTTTCTTT.

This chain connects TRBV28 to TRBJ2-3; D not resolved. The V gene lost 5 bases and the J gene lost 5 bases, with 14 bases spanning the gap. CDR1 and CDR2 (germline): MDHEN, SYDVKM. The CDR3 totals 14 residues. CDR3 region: CASSLSSVEDTQYF. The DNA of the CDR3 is TGTGCCAGCAGTCTGTCTAGTGTTGAAGATACGCAGTATTTT.

Here the CDR3 DNA reads TGTGCCAGCAGTTTTTGGCGGAGCCGCACAGATACGCAGTATTTT. It is translated as CASSFWRSRTDTQYF. The chain links TRBV27 to TRBJ2-3, with D uncertain. Per germline, CDR1 MNHEY and CDR2 SMNVEV (reference sequence). This CDR3 is built from 15 residues. V shed 3 bases and J shed 1 base, with 11 bases lying between them.

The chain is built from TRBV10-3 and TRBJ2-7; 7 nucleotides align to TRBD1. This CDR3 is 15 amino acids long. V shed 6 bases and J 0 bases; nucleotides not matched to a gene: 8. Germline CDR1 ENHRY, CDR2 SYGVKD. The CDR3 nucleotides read TGTGCCATCAGGACAGGGATTGCGAGCTCCTACGAGCAGTACTTC. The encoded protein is CAIRTGIASSYEQYF.

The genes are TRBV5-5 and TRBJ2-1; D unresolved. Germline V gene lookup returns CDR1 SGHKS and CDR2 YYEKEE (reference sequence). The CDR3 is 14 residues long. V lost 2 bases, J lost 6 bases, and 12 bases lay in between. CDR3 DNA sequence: TGTGCCAGCAGCTTAATCTCTGGGCCCAATGAGCAGTTCTTC. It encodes CASSLISGPNEQFF.

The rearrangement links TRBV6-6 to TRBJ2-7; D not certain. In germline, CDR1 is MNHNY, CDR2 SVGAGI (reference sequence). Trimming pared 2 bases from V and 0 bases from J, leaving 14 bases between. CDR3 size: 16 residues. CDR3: CASSYVSQNPSYEQYF. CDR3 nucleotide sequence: TGTGCCAGCAGTTACGTTTCCCAGAACCCCTCCTACGAGCAGTACTTC.

For the CDR3, the DNA is TGTGCCAGCAGTTTGAGGGGGCCGAATGAGCAGTTCTTC. This translates into CASSLRGPNEQFF. The chain joins TRBV27 to TRBJ2-1; 7 nucleotides line up with TRBD1. Germline CDR1 MNHEY, CDR2 SMNVEV (reference sequence). The CDR3 totals 13 residues. J was trimmed by 7 bases and V by 3 bases; bases with no gene match: 3.

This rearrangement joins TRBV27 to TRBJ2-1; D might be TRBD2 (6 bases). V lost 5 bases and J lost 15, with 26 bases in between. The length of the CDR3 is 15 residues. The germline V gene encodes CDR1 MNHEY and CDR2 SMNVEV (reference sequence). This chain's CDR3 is CASSPSIRDSLRRFF. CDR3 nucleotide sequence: TGTGCCAGCAGTCCAAGCATCCGGGACTCTTTACGCCGGTTCTTC.

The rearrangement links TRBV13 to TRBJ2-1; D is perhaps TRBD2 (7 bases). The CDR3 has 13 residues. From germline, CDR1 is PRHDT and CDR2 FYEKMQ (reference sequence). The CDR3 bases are TGTGCTTCCTGGGGGGGCTCGGGCAATGAGCAGTTCTTC. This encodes CASWGGSGNEQFF.

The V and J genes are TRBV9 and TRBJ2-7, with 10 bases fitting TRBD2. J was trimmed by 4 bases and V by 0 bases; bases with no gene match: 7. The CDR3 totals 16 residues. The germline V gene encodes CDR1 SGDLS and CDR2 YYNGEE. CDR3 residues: CASSVEGAGGPYEQYF. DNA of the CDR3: TGTGCCAGCAGCGTAGAGGGAGCGGGAGGGCCGTACGAGCAGTACTTC.

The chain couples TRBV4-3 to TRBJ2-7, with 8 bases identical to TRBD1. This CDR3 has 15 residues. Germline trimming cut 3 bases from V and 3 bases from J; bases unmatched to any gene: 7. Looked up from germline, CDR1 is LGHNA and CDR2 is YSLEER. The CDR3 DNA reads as TGCGCCAGCAGCCACGGGGACAGGAGGGACTACGAGCAGTACTTC. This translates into CASSHGDRRDYEQYF.

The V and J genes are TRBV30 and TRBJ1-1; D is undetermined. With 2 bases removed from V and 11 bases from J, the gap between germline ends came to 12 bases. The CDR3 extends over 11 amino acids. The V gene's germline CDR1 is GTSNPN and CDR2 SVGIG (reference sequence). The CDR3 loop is CAWSLQDRAFF. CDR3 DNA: TGTGCCTGGAGTCTTCAGGATAGGGCTTTCTTT. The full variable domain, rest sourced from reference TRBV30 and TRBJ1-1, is SQTIHQWPATLVQPVGSPLSLECTVEGTSNPNLYWYRQAAGRGLQLLFYSVGIGQISSEVPQNLSASRPQDRQFILSSKKLLLSDSGFYLCAWSLQDRAFFGQGTRLTVV.

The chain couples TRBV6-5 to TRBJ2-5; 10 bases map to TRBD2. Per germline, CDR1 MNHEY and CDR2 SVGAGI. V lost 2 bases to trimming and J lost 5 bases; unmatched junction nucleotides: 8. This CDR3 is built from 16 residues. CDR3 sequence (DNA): TGTGCCAGCAGTTACGCGGCTAGCGGGAGCTGGGAGACCCAGTACTTC. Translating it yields CASSYAASGSWETQYF.

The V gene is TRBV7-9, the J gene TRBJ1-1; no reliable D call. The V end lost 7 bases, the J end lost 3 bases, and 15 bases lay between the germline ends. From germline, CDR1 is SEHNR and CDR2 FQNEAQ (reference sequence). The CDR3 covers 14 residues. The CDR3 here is CASTELRFDTEAFF. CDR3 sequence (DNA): TGTGCCAGCACTGAGCTCAGGTTTGACACTGAAGCTTTCTTT.

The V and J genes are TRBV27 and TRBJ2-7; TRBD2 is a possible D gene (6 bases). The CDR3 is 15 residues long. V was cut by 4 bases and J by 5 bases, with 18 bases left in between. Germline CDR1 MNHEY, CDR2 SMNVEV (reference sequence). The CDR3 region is CASSSLPTGGDEQYF. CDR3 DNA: TGTGCCAGCAGTTCATTACCCACCGGAGGGGACGAGCAGTACTTC.

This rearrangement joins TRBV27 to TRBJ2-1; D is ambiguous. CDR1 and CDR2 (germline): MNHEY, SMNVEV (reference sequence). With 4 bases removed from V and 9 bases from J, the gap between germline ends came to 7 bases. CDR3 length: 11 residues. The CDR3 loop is CASSYSSEQFF. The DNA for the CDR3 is TGTGCCAGCAGTTACTCTTCTGAGCAGTTCTTC.